These T cell receptor beta chains were read from a single sample in a study of response to subunit inactivated influenza vaccine. Using its own MiXCR run on the RT-PCR reads, TCRdb lists one record per CDR3 protein. The sample carries fewer than 250,000 distinct CDR3 sequences, roughly an eighth recorded once. The source material was CD8+ T cells sorted from PBMCs, sampled 4 to 6 days after vaccination. The source of these receptors is a middle-aged man who received an inactivated influenza vaccine. Each CDR3 is given with its conserved first and last residue. Fields, in order: J gene, CDR3 length, D gene, clone size, V gene, CDR3 DNA, CDR3 protein. A D gene is named only where the DNA matches it firmly. Only part of the rows carry a size: once, few, many, or a class if the clone is expanded.

TRBJ1-2	17	TRBD1	many	TRBV4-2	TGTGCCAGCAGCCAAGTAATCAAGGACAGGGGGCCAGATGGCTACACCTTC	CASSQVIKDRGPDGYTF
TRBJ2-1	18	TRBD2	few	TRBV10-3	TGTGCCATCAGTGAATCAACAAATGTAGCGGGCGACTACAATGAGCAGTTCTTC	CAISESTNVAGDYNEQFF
TRBJ2-5	13	TRBD2	few	TRBV6-5	TGTGCCAGCAGTTACTCCTCGGGGGGAACCCAGTACTTC	CASSYSSGGTQYF
TRBJ2-5	14	TRBD2	-	TRBV20-1	TGCAGTGCGCCGGGACTAGCGGGCGAGGAGACCCAGTACTTC	CSAPGLAGEETQYF
TRBJ1-1	14	-	few	TRBV6-5	TGTGCCAGCAGTTACTCCGCACGGAACACTGAAGCTTTCTTT	CASSYSARNTEAFF
TRBJ2-2	16	-	-	TRBV6-5	TGTGCCAGCAGTTACAAGGGGTTTAGAGGCACCGGGGAGCTGTTTTTT	CASSYKGFRGTGELFF
TRBJ2-2	16	TRBD1	few	TRBV5-1	TGCGCCAGCAGCTGGACCGGGACAGGGGGTGCCGGGGAGCTGTTTTTT	CASSWTGTGGAGELFF
TRBJ2-5	15	TRBD2	few	TRBV4-1	TGCGCCAGCAGCCATAGCTCTAGCGGCCAAGAGACCCAGTACTTC	CASSHSSSGQETQYF
TRBJ1-2	16	TRBD1	-	TRBV12-3/TRBV12-4	TGTGCCAGCAGTTCGTGGCGAGGGACAGCACACTATGGCTACACCTTC	CASSSWRGTAHYGYTF
TRBJ2-5	15	-	many	TRBV6-5	TGTGCCAGCAGTTTACTTGGGGGGAGCGTAGAGACCCAGTACTTC	CASSLLGGSVETQYF
TRBJ1-1	11	-	-	TRBV24-1	TGTGCCACCAGTGAAGGGACTGGAGCTTTCTTT	CATSEGTGAFF
TRBJ2-7	15	-	many	TRBV5-1	TGCGCCAGCAGCTTTATAGACAGCGCTTCCTACGAGCAGTACTTC	CASSFIDSASYEQYF
TRBJ2-1	16	-	-	TRBV25-1	TGTGCCAGCAGTACCACCCGGACAACGATCGCCGGTGAGCAGTTCTTC	CASSTTRTTIAGEQFF
TRBJ2-2	19	TRBD1	many	TRBV28	TGTGCCAGCAGTACCCTGTCCGGGACAGGGACAAGATCTCCCGGGGAGCTGTTTTTT	CASSTLSGTGTRSPGELFF
TRBJ2-2	17	TRBD2	few	TRBV10-3	TGTGCCATCAGAGACACTAGCGGGCCTGTTAACACCGGGGAGCTGTTTTTT	CAIRDTSGPVNTGELFF
TRBJ2-1	15	TRBD2	-	TRBV5-1	TGCGCCAGCAGCTTGACTAGCGGGAGGGGTGCTGAGCAGTTCTTC	CASSLTSGRGAEQFF
TRBJ2-3	16	-	-	TRBV5-6	TGTCCCAGCAGCAAGTATATTGGGTTGGGCACAGATACGCAGTATTTT	CPSSKYIGLGTDTQYF
TRBJ2-1	18	TRBD2	-	TRBV29-1	TGCAGCGTTGAAGCTTTAACTAGCGGGAGGGCTGGTTACAATGAGCAGTTCTTC	CSVEALTSGRAGYNEQFF
TRBJ1-2	11	-	-	TRBV11-2	TGTGCCAGCATCATCCATGGGCACCACACCTTC	CASIIHGHHTF
TRBJ2-3	15	-	many	TRBV27	TGTGCCAGCAGTTTAAGGGGGACCCCAACAGATACGCAGTATTTT	CASSLRGTPTDTQYF
TRBJ2-3	11	-	many	TRBV7-9	TGTGCCAGCGAGGGAACAGATACGCAGTATTTT	CASEGTDTQYF
TRBJ2-4	14	-	-	TRBV28	TGTGCCAGCAGTTCCCCGGGTGCCAAAAACATTCAGTACTTC	CASSSPGAKNIQYF
TRBJ2-1	19	TRBD1	-	TRBV4-3	TGCGCCAGCAGCCAAGCCCTCCGAGGGGGACAGGGGGTCTACAATGAGCAGTTCTTC	CASSQALRGGQGVYNEQFF
TRBJ2-7	14	TRBD2	many	TRBV4-3	TGCGCCAGCAGCCAAGGCGGGAGAGGCTACGAGCAGTACTTC	CASSQGGRGYEQYF
TRBJ1-3	12	-	-	TRBV11-2	TGTGCCAGCAGCTTTGATCGAAACACCATATATTTT	CASSFDRNTIYF
TRBJ1-1	11	-	-	TRBV7-9	TGTGCCAGCGATGTGGTCTATGAAGCTTTCTTT	CASDVVYEAFF
TRBJ1-2	16	-	-	TRBV28	TGTGCCAGCAGTTTGGGACCCTACCTTTCTAACTATGGCTACACCTTC	CASSLGPYLSNYGYTF
TRBJ1-6	18	-	-	TRBV7-6	TGTGCCAGCAGCTTAGAGCCTCTAGGACGGCCGGGGGGTTCACCCCTCCACTTT	CASSLEPLGRPGGSPLHF
TRBJ1-4	15	-	few	TRBV27	TGTGCCAGCAGTTTAAATCGGGTTGGGGGTGAAAAACTGTTTTTT	CASSLNRVGGEKLFF
TRBJ2-3	14	TRBD2	many	TRBV12-3/TRBV12-4	TGTGCCAGCAGTCCGGGGGGGCGTATAGATACGCAGTATTTT	CASSPGGRIDTQYF
TRBJ1-6	14	-	-	TRBV6-5	TGTGCCAGCAGTTCAGGGCCCGTCAATTCACCCCTCCACTTT	CASSSGPVNSPLHF
TRBJ2-1	14	-	-	TRBV27	TGTGCCAGCAGTAGGGGGACCCGGAACAATGAGCAGTTCTTC	CASSRGTRNNEQFF
TRBJ1-3	15	-	few	TRBV4-3	TGCGCCAGCAGCCAAGATGTTCGGCCTGGAAACACCATATATTTT	CASSQDVRPGNTIYF
TRBJ2-7	13	TRBD1	few	TRBV20-1	TGCAGTGCTAGCCTTAGGACAGGGGCCGAGCAGTACTTC	CSASLRTGAEQYF
TRBJ1-2	13	-	-	TRBV30	TGTGCCTGGAGTAAAAACACACACTATGGCTACACCTTC	CAWSKNTHYGYTF
TRBJ2-3	15	-	-	TRBV12-3/TRBV12-4	TGTGCCAGCACCCCGGGTGGCAGTACCACAGATACGCAGTATTTT	CASTPGGSTTDTQYF
TRBJ1-2	15	-	few	TRBV13	TGTGCCAGCAGCTTAGGAGCAGGGAATGGCTATGGCTACACCTTC	CASSLGAGNGYGYTF
TRBJ2-2	15	TRBD2	once	TRBV15	TGTGCCACCAGCCGGACTAGCGGGAACACCGGGGAGCTGTTTTTT	CATSRTSGNTGELFF
TRBJ2-5	15	TRBD1	-	TRBV5-6	TGTGCCAGCAGCATCGGGACAGGGGGGTGGGAGACCCAGTACTTC	CASSIGTGGWETQYF
TRBJ2-1	13	-	many	TRBV10-3	TGTGCCATCAGTGAGTCAAGGGGCGGGGAGCAGTTCTTC	CAISESRGGEQFF
TRBJ2-5	17	TRBD1	-	TRBV27	TGTGCCAGCAGTCCTACGTCCGGCAGGGGGTTTTTGGAGACCCAGTACTTC	CASSPTSGRGFLETQYF
TRBJ2-7	14	-	-	TRBV6-2/TRBV6-3	TGTGCCAGCAGTTACTCGCTGCGGGCCTACGAGCAGTACTTC	CASSYSLRAYEQYF
TRBJ2-7	13	TRBD1	-	TRBV20-1	TGCAGTGCTACCTCGACAGGGGCCTACGAGCAGTACTTC	CSATSTGAYEQYF
TRBJ1-1	15	-	few	TRBV9	TGTGCCAGCAACCTGGACGGCCACATGAACACTGAAGCTTTCTTT	CASNLDGHMNTEAFF
TRBJ2-7	13	-	many	TRBV20-1	TGCAGTGCTGATGAGGACAGCTCCTACGAGCAGTACTTC	CSADEDSSYEQYF
TRBJ2-5	13	TRBD1	few	TRBV29-1	TGCAGCGTCACCGGGACAGGGGAAGAGACCCAGTACTTC	CSVTGTGEETQYF
TRBJ1-6	19	TRBD1	few	TRBV5-4	TGTGCCAGCAGCTTGTACCCCCTTAAAGCGGACAGGGGGAATTCACCCCTCCACTTT	CASSLYPLKADRGNSPLHF
TRBJ2-1	13	TRBD1	few	TRBV28	TGTGCCAGCAGCAGACAGGGTTCCAATGAGCAGTTCTTC	CASSRQGSNEQFF
TRBJ2-7	16	TRBD2	few	TRBV19	TGTGCCAGTAGTGCCTCGACTAGCGCACACTCCTACGAGCAGTACTTC	CASSASTSAHSYEQYF
TRBJ2-5	15	-	-	TRBV27	TGTGCCAGCAGTTTGTATACGGGAACTCAAGAGACCCAGTACTTC	CASSLYTGTQETQYF
TRBJ2-5	15	-	few	TRBV27	TGTGCCAGCAGTCCCTATGGAGGACCCATGGAGACCCAGTACTTC	CASSPYGGPMETQYF
TRBJ2-2	15	-	few	TRBV7-3	TGTGCCAGCAGCTTCCAGCGAGGGCCCACCGGGGAGCTGTTTTTT	CASSFQRGPTGELFF
TRBJ1-6	15	TRBD1	-	TRBV5-1	TGCGCCAGCAGCTGGGACAGGGGGTGGAATTCACCCCTCCACTTT	CASSWDRGWNSPLHF
TRBJ2-7	15	TRBD2	-	TRBV13	TGTGCCAGCAGCAAGACTAGCGGGGGGTACTACGAGCAGTACTTC	CASSKTSGGYYEQYF
TRBJ1-4	15	-	few	TRBV4-3	TGCGCCAGCAGCCAAGATCAGGGTTTTAATGAAAAACTGTTTTTT	CASSQDQGFNEKLFF
TRBJ2-2	13	-	many	TRBV7-6	TGTGCCAGCAGCACAGGGAACACCGGGGAGCTGTTTTTT	CASSTGNTGELFF
TRBJ2-6	18	TRBD2	few	TRBV11-1	TGTGCCAGCAGCCCCCTAGCGGCCGTACCCTCTGGGGCCAACGTCCTGACTTTC	CASSPLAAVPSGANVLTF
TRBJ2-1	14	-	many	TRBV9	TGTGCCAGCAGCGTGGGCGGGCCCTACAATGAGCAGTTCTTC	CASSVGGPYNEQFF
TRBJ2-7	15	TRBD1	-	TRBV11-2	TGTGCCAGCAGCCGAATAGAGACAGGGTATCACGAGCAGTACTTC	CASSRIETGYHEQYF